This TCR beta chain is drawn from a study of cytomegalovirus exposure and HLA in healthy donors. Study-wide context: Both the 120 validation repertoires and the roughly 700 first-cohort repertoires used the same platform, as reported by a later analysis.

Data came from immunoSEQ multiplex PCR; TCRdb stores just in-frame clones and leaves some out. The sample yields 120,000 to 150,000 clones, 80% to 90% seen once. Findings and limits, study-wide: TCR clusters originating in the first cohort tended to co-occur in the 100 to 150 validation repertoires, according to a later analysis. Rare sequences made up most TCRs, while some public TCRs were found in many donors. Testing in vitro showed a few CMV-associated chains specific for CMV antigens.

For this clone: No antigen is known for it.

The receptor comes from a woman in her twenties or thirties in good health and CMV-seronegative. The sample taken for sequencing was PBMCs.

CDR3 nucleotides: TGCGCCAGCAGAGAAAGGGGTGAAGCTTTCTTT. Amino acids: CASRERGEAFF. V usage is TRBV5-1 and J usage is TRBJ1-1; possible D gene TRBD1, 5 bases. V lost 5 bases and J lost 7, with 9 bases in between. CDR1 SGHRS and CDR2 YFSETQ come from the germline V gene. The CDR3 has 11 residues.